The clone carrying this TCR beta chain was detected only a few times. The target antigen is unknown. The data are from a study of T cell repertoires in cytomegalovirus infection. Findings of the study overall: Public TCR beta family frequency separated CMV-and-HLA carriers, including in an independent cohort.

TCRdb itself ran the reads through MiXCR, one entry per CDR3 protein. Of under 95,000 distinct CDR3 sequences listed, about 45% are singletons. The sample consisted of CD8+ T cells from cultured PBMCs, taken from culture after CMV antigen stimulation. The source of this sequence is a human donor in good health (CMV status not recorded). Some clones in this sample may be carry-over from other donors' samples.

The CDR3 region is CASSPRLAGQGEQYF. CDR3 sequence (DNA): TGTGCCAGCAGCCCCCGACTAGCGGGGCAGGGGGAGCAGTACTTC. This rearrangement joins TRBV7-2 to TRBJ2-7; 11 bases fit TRBD2. After removal of 5 bases from V and 7 bases from J, the junction contained 10 bases not matched to a gene. The CDR3 sequence is 15 residues long. The germline gives CDR1 SGHTA, CDR2 FQGNSA.